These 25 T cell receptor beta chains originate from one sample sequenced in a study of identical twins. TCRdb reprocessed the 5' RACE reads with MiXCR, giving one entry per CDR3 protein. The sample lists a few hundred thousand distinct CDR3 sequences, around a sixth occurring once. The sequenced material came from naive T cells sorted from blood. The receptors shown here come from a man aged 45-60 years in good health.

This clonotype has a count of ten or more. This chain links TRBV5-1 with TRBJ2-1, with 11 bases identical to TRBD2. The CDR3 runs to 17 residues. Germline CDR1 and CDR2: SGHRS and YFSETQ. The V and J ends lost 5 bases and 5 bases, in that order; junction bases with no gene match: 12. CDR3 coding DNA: TGCGCCAGCAGGATCCGGACTAGCGGGCCTCCGCACAATGAGCAGTTCTTC. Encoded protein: CASRIRTSGPPHNEQFF.

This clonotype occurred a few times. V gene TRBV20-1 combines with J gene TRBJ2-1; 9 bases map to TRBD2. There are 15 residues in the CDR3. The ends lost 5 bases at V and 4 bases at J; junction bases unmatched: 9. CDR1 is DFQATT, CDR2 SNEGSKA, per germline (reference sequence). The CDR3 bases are TGCAGTGCTCCCCTTAGCGGGAGAAGGTACAATGAGCAGTTCTTC. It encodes CSAPLSGRRYNEQFF.

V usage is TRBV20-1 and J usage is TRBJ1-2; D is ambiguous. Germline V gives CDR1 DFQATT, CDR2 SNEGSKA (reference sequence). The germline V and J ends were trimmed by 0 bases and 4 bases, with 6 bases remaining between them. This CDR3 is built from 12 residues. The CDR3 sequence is CSARDFPYGYTF. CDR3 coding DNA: TGCAGTGCTAGAGATTTCCCCTATGGCTACACCTTC.

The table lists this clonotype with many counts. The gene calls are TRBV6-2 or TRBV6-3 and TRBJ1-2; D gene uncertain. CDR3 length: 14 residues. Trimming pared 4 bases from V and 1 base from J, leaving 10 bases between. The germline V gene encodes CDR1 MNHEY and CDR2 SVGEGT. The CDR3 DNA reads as TGTGCCAGCAGTTCGATCGTGGATAACTATGGCTACACCTTC. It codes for CASSSIVDNYGYTF.

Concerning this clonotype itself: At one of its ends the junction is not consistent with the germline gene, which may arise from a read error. CDR3 protein: CSARGLGSSYNEQFF. The DNA of the CDR3 is TGCAGTGCCAGAGGCCTGGGGAGCTCCTACAATGAGCAGTTCTTC. The chain combines TRBV20-1 with TRBJ2-1; a weak D match, TRBD2 (5 bases). The CDR3 is made up of 15 amino acids. CDR1 DFQATT and CDR2 SNEGSKA come from the germline V gene (reference sequence).

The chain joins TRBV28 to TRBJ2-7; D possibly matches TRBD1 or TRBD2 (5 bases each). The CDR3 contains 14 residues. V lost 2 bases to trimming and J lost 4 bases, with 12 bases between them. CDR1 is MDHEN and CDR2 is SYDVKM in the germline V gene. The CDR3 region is CASSLILEGYEQYF. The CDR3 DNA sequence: TGTGCCAGCAGTTTAATATTAGAGGGGTACGAGCAGTACTTC.

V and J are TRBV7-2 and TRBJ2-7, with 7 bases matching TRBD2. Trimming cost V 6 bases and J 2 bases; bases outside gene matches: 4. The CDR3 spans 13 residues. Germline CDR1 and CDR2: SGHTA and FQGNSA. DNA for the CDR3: TGTGCCAGCAGTTCTAGCGGCCCCTACGAGCAGTACTTC. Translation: CASSSSGPYEQYF.

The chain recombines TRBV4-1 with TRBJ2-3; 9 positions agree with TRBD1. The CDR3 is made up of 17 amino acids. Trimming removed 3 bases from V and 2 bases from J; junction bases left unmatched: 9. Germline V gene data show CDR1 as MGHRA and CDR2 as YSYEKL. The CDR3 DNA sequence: TGCGCCAGCAGCCACGTGGTCCGGGACAGGGACACAGATACGCAGTATTTT. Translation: CASSHVVRDRDTDTQYF.

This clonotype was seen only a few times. CDR3 sequence: CASSQGYRGNYEQYF. CDR3 nucleotides: TGTGCCAGCAGCCAAGGTTACAGGGGAAACTACGAGCAGTACTTC. The chain recombines TRBV4-2 with TRBJ2-7, with 7 positions matching TRBD1. The V segment lost 1 base and the J segment 3 bases; nucleotides outside the gene matches: 6. This CDR3 contains 15 residues. Germline CDR1 and CDR2: LGHNA and YNFKEQ.

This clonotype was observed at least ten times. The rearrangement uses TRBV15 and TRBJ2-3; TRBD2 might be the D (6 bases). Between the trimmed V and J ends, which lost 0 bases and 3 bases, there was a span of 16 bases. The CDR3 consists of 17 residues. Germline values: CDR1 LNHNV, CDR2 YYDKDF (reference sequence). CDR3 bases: TGTGCCACCAGCAGAGATGCTCTAGTGGAGGGAACAGATACGCAGTATTTT. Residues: CATSRDALVEGTDTQYF.

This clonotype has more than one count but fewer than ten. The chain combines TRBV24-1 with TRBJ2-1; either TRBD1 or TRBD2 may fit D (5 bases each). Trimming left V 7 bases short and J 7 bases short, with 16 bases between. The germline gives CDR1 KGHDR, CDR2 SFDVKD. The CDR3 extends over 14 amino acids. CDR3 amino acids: CATSGTPRSNEQFF. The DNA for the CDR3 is TGTGCCACCAGCGGGACCCCGAGGTCGAATGAGCAGTTCTTC.

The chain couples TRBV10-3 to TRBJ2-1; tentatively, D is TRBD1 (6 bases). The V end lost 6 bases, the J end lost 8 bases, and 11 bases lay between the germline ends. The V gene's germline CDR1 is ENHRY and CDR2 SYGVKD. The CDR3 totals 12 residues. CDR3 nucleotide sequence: TGTGCCATCAGACAGGGTTTAGATGAGCAGTTCTTC. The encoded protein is CAIRQGLDEQFF.

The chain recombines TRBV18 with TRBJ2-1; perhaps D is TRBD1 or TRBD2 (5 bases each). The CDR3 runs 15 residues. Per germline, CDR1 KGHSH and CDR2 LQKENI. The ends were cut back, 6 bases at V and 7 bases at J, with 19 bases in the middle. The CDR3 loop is CASSPQGVGMNEQFF. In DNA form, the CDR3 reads TGTGCCAGCTCCCCGCAGGGAGTTGGTATGAATGAGCAGTTCTTC.

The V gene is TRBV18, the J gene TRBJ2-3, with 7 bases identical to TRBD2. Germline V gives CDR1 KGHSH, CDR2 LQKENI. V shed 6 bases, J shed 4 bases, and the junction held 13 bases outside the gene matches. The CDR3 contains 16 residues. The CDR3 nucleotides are TGTGCCAGCTCGCAGCGGGAAACCAGCGGCCCAGATACGCAGTATTTT. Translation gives CASSQRETSGPDTQYF. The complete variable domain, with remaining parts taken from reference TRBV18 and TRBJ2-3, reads NAGVMQNPRHLVRRRGQEARLRCSPMKGHSHVYWYRQLPEEGLKFMVYLQKENIIDESGMPKERFSAEFPKEGPSILRIQQVVRGDSAAYFCASSQRETSGPDTQYFGPGTRLTVL.

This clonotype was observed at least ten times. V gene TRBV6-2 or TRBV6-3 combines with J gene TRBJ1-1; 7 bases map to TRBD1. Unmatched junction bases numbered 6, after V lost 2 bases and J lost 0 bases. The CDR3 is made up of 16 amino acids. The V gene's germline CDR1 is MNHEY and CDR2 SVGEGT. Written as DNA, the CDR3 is TGTGCCAGCAGTTACGCGCCGGGACAGCTGAACACTGAAGCTTTCTTT. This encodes CASSYAPGQLNTEAFF.

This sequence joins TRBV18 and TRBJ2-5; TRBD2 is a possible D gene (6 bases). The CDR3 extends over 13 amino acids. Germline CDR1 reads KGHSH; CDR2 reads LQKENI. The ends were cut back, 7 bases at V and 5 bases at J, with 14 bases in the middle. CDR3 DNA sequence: TGTGCCAGCTTAAACGGAGGGACGGAGACCCAGTACTTC. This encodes CASLNGGTETQYF.

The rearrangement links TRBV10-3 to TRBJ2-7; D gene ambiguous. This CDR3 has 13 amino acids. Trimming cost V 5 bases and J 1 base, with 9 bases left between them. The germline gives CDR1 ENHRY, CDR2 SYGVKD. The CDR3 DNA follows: TGTGCCATCAGTTACCTCGGTTCCTACGAGCAGTACTTC. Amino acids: CAISYLGSYEQYF.

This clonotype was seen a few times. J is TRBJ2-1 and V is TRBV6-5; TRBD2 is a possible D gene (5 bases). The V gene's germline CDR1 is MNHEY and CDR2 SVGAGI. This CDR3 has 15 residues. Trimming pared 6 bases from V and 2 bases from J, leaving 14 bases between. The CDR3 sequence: CASSYLPAAYNEQFF. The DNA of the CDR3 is TGTGCCAGCAGCTACCTTCCAGCGGCCTACAATGAGCAGTTCTTC.

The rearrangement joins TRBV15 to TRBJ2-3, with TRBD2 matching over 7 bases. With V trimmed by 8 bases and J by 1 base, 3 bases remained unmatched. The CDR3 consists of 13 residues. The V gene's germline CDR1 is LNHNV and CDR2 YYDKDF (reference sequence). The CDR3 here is CATLLAGTDTQYF. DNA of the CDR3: TGTGCCACCCTTCTAGCGGGCACAGATACGCAGTATTTT.

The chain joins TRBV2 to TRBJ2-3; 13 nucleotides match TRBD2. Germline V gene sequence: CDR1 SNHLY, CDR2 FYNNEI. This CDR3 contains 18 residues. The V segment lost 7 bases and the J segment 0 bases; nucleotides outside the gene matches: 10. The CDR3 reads CASTSGTSGIFSTDTQYF. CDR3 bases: TGTGCCAGCACCTCCGGGACTAGCGGGATCTTTAGCACAGATACGCAGTATTTT.

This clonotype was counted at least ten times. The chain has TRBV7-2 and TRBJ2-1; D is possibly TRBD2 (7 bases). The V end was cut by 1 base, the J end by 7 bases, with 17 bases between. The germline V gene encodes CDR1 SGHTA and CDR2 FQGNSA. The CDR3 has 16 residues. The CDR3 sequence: CASSLGGEGVLNEQFF. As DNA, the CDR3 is TGTGCCAGCAGCTTAGGGGGGGAGGGGGTCCTGAATGAGCAGTTCTTC. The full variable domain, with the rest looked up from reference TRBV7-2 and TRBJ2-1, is GAGVSQSPSNKVTEKGKDVELRCDPISGHTALYWYRQSLGQGLEFLIYFQGNSAPDKSGLPSDRFSAERTGGSVSTLTIQRTQQEDSAVYLCASSLGGEGVLNEQFFGPGTRLTVL.

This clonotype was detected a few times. The CDR3 loop is CAWSVRAWASGRAADTQYF. The DNA of the CDR3 is TGTGCCTGGAGTGTTAGGGCCTGGGCTAGCGGGAGGGCCGCAGATACGCAGTATTTT. The V and J genes are TRBV30 and TRBJ2-3, with 12 bases identical to TRBD2. V was clipped by 0 bases and J by 4 bases; unmatched bases: 14. The V gene's germline CDR1 is GTSNPN and CDR2 SVGIG (reference sequence). The CDR3 loop spans 19 amino acids.

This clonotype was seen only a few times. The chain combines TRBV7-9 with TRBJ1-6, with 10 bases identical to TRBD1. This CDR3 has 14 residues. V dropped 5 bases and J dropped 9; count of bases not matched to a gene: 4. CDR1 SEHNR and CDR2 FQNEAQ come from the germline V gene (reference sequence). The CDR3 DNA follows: TGTGCCAGCAGCCAGGGACAGGGGATTTCACCCCTCCACTTT. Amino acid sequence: CASSQGQGISPLHF.

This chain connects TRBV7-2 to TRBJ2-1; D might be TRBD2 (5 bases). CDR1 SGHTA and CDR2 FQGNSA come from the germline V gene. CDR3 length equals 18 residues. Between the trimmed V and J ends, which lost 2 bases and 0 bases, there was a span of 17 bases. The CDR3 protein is CASSLRASGGSSYNEQFF. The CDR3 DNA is TGTGCCAGCAGCTTAAGGGCTAGTGGAGGAAGCTCCTACAATGAGCAGTTCTTC.

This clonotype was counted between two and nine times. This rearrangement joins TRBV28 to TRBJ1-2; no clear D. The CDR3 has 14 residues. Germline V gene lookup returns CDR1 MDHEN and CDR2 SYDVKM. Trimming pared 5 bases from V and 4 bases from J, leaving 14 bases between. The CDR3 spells CASSLPRPVYGYTF. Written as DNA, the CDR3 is TGTGCCAGCAGTCTCCCCCGTCCGGTCTATGGCTACACCTTC.